These 27 T cell receptor beta chains came from one sample sequenced in a study of cytomegalovirus exposure and HLA in healthy donors. Both 60 Vbeta primers and 13 Jbeta primers went into the PCR. TCRdb keeps only in-frame clones here, not all; method: immunoSEQ multiplex PCR. The sample records roughly 160,000 clones, 71% being singletons. The sequenced material came from PBMCs. The source is a girl aged 10 to 17 in good health and CMV-seronegative.

The chain recombines TRBV5-1 with TRBJ2-1, with D perhaps matching TRBD2 (5 bases). CDR3 length equals 17 residues. Trimming removed 4 bases at V and 0 bases at J, with 17 bases between. Germline assignment: CDR1 SGHRS and CDR2 YFSETQ. The CDR3 spells CASSPGLEVRSYNEQFF. DNA of the CDR3: TGCGCCAGCAGCCCAGGCCTGGAGGTGCGCTCCTACAATGAGCAGTTCTTC. Filled out from reference TRBV5-1 and TRBJ2-1, the complete variable domain reads KAGVTQTPRYLIKTRGQQVTLSCSPISGHRSVSWYQQTPGQGLQFLFEYFSETQRNKGNFPGRFSGRQFSNSRSEMNVSTLELGDSALYLCASSPGLEVRSYNEQFFGPGTRLTVL.

The chain carries TRBV19 and TRBJ1-5, with TRBD1 as a possible D gene (6 bases). CDR3 length equals 17 residues. Germline V gene lookup returns CDR1 LNHDA and CDR2 SQIVND (reference sequence). V gave up 4 bases and J gave up 5 bases, with 21 bases separating them. The CDR3 bases are TGTGCCAGTAGTACGAGAGGGGACAAGACAACCCATCAGCCCCAGCATTTT. As protein: CASSTRGDKTTHQPQHF.

The rearrangement links TRBV7-9 to TRBJ2-7; 7 bases fit TRBD2. Trimming at V came to 7 bases and at J to 3 bases, leaving 12 bases not matched to a gene. Germline V gene sequence: CDR1 SEHNR, CDR2 FQNEAQ (reference sequence). This CDR3 region has 15 residues. CDR3 coding DNA: TGTGCCAGCAATCCGGTGGGGGGGAGCCTCTACGAGCAGTACTTC. This translates into CASNPVGGSLYEQYF.

V usage is TRBV6-5 and J usage is TRBJ2-5; 7 bases are a match to TRBD1. The end of the DNA fits TRBJ2-7 better, so the J call may be wrong. Germline lookup yields CDR1 MNHEY and CDR2 SVGAGI. CDR3 length: 14 residues. CDR3 sequence: CASSSPGQSYEQYF. In DNA form, the CDR3 reads TGTGCCAGCAGTTCCCCGGGACAGAGTTACGAGCAGTACTTC.

The genes are TRBV5-4 and TRBJ1-1; D is unresolved. The germline gives CDR1 SGHNT, CDR2 YYREEE (reference sequence). CDR3 length equals 14 residues. V was clipped by 2 bases and J by 1 base, with 9 bases between them. The CDR3 loop reads CASSLGLKNTEAFF. The CDR3 DNA is TGTGCCAGCAGCTTAGGACTCAAGAACACTGAAGCTTTCTTT.

The chain combines TRBV6-6 with TRBJ2-1, with 9 bases identical to TRBD2. The CDR3 loop spans 13 amino acids. Germline lookup yields CDR1 MNHNY and CDR2 SVGAGI (reference sequence). V lost 8 bases to trimming and J lost 3 bases; unmatched junction nucleotides: 2. CDR3 protein: CASQTSGYNEQFF. As DNA, the CDR3 is TGTGCCAGCCAGACTAGCGGCTACAATGAGCAGTTCTTC.

The gene calls are TRBV18 and TRBJ2-7, with D tentatively TRBD1 (5 bases). V shed 6 bases and J shed 7 bases, with 13 bases lying between them. The CDR3 runs to 12 residues. CDR1 is KGHSH and CDR2 is LQKENI in the germline V gene. CDR3 DNA sequence: TGTGCCAGCTCGCGACAGTCTGAGGAGCAGTACTTC. Translated, it gives CASSRQSEEQYF.

The table lists this clone with a few counts. This rearrangement joins TRBV6-1 to TRBJ1-4; 9 bases map to TRBD1. Unmatched junction bases numbered 7, after V lost 1 base and J lost 7 bases. The CDR3 has 16 amino acids. Germline CDR1 is MNHNS and CDR2 is SASEGT. This CDR3 is CASSEVRTGAIEKLFF. In nucleotides, the CDR3 is TGTGCCAGCAGTGAAGTAAGGACAGGGGCCATTGAAAAACTGTTTTTT.

This clone was detected only a few times. The chain uses TRBV2 and TRBJ2-1, with a possible D match to TRBD2 (6 bases). With 8 bases removed from V and 4 bases from J, the gap between germline ends came to 12 bases. The CDR3 has 13 residues. CDR1 is SNHLY, CDR2 FYNNEI, per germline. CDR3 DNA: TGTGCCAGCGGACTATCCCGTTACAATGAGCAGTTCTTC. It encodes CASGLSRYNEQFF.

The chain carries TRBV2 and TRBJ1-2; D call uncertain. Germline loops: CDR1 SNHLY, CDR2 FYNNEI. Trimming cost V 8 bases and J 1 base, with 5 bases left between them. The CDR3 consists of 11 residues. In DNA form, the CDR3 reads TGTGCCAGCGGCAATAACTATGGCTACACCTTC. Translated: CASGNNYGYTF. The entire variable domain, with the rest obtained from reference TRBV2 and TRBJ1-2, is as follows: EPEVTQTPSHQVTQMGQEVILRCVPISNHLYFYWYRQILGQKVEFLVSFYNNEISEKSEIFDDQFSVERPDGSNFTLKIRSTKLEDSAMYFCASGNNYGYTFGSGTRLTVV.

V usage is TRBV5-1 and J usage is TRBJ1-1; TRBD1 aligns across 10 bases. Germline CDR1 reads SGHRS; CDR2 reads YFSETQ. Trimming took 0 bases from V and 5 from J; bases not matched to a gene: 4. This CDR3 region has 15 residues. The CDR3 is CASSLGGQGQTEAFF. As DNA, the CDR3 is TGCGCCAGCAGCTTGGGGGGACAGGGGCAAACTGAAGCTTTCTTT.

The chain carries TRBV7-8 and TRBJ1-5; D is undetermined. The CDR3 is made up of 14 amino acids. Trimming removed 5 bases at V and 5 bases at J, with 13 bases between. Looked up from germline, CDR1 is SGHVS and CDR2 is FQNEAQ. CDR3 residues: CASSPQAQHQPQHF. Written as DNA, the CDR3 is TGTGCCAGCAGCCCCCAGGCGCAACATCAGCCCCAGCATTTT.

The chain combines TRBV5-4 with TRBJ2-7; TRBD1 agrees at 8 bases. CDR3 length equals 13 residues. With V trimmed by 4 bases and J by 5 bases, 5 bases remained unmatched. CDR1 and CDR2 from the germline V gene are SGHNT and YYREEE (reference sequence). The CDR3 sequence is CASSLPGGHEQYF. CDR3 sequence (DNA): TGTGCCAGCAGCCTGCCAGGGGGCCACGAGCAGTACTTC.

Concerning this clone itself: Germline is not matched at one junction end, which may reflect a read error. This chain uses TRBV5-8 with TRBJ1-2; possible D gene TRBD1, 5 bases. Germline CDR1 and CDR2: SGHTS and YDEGEE. CDR3 length equals 11 residues. CDR3 in amino acids: CASSLAGGGSF. CDR3 in DNA: TGTGCCAGCAGCTTGGCGGGGGGAGGCTCCTTC.

The chain recombines TRBV5-1 with TRBJ2-7, with D maybe TRBD2 (5 bases). With 5 bases removed from V and 0 bases from J, the gap between germline ends came to 12 bases. Germline V gives CDR1 SGHRS, CDR2 YFSETQ. This CDR3 comprises 14 residues. CDR3 coding DNA: TGCGCCAGCAGGAATCCGGGAAGCTCCTACGAGCAGTACTTC. Its protein product is CASRNPGSSYEQYF.

This clone has a single count. The chain uses TRBV19 and TRBJ1-2, with 7 positions matching TRBD1. The germline CDR1 and CDR2 sequences are LNHDA and SQIVND (reference sequence). Trimming at V came to 5 bases and at J to 6 bases, leaving 9 bases not matched to a gene. CDR3 length: 14 amino acids. CDR3 region: CASSPPQGVHGYTF. The CDR3 DNA reads as TGTGCCAGTAGTCCTCCTCAGGGGGTCCATGGCTACACCTTC.

The chain links TRBV27 to TRBJ1-2; 7 positions match TRBD1. The germline V gene has CDR1 MNHEY and CDR2 SMNVEV (reference sequence). The CDR3 sequence is 13 residues long. V lost 8 bases, J lost 2 bases, and 5 bases stayed unmatched. The CDR3 coding sequence is TGTGCCAGCGGGGGACAGTTCAACTATGGCTACACCTTC. This encodes CASGGQFNYGYTF.

To note about this clone: One end of the junction does not line up with germline, which may come from a read error. This CDR3 is CASSPRETNYGYTF. DNA of the CDR3: TGTGCCAGCTCGCCACGGGAGACTAACTATGGCTACACCTTC. The chain carries TRBV18 and TRBJ1-2; unclear D gene. Germline V CDR1 and CDR2: KGHSH, LQKENI. This CDR3 has 14 residues.

This clone was counted a single time. This chain links TRBV7-8 with TRBJ1-5; D call uncertain. V was shortened by 5 bases and J by 2 bases, with 13 bases between the two germline ends. CDR1 is SGHVS and CDR2 is FQNEAQ in the germline V gene. This CDR3 has 15 residues. The CDR3 DNA reads as TGTGCCAGCAGCACCCAACAGTACGGCAATCAGCCCCAGCATTTT. Its translation: CASSTQQYGNQPQHF.

The gene calls are TRBV29-1 and TRBJ2-4; the D gene is possibly TRBD1 (8 bases). CDR3 length: 15 amino acids. The germline V gene encodes CDR1 SQVTM and CDR2 ANQGSEA. The V gene lost 2 bases and the J gene lost 5 bases, with 16 bases spanning the gap. CDR3: CSVEPGGTGQNIQYF. The CDR3 DNA follows: TGCAGCGTTGAACCCGGGGGGACAGGACAAAACATTCAGTACTTC.

The V gene is TRBV5-6, the J gene TRBJ2-3, with D perhaps matching TRBD2 (6 bases). This CDR3 has 14 residues. V lost 4 bases, J lost 0 bases, and 9 bases lay in between. Per the germline V gene, CDR1 is SGHDT and CDR2 is YYEEEE. CDR3 in amino acids: CASSISGSTDTQYF. CDR3 nucleotide sequence: TGTGCCAGCAGCATTAGCGGCAGCACAGATACGCAGTATTTT.

In this sample, this clone turned up once. The CDR3 loop is CASRREGLSSYNSPLHF. CDR3 bases: TGTGCCAGTCGTCGGGAGGGGCTTAGCTCCTATAATTCACCCCTCCACTTT. The chain is built from TRBV19 and TRBJ1-6; a possible D gene is TRBD1 (5 bases). Germline V CDR1 and CDR2: LNHDA, SQIVND (reference sequence). V gave up 8 bases and J gave up 0 bases, with 17 bases separating them. CDR3 size: 17 residues.

This clone was counted a few times. The chain combines TRBV30 with TRBJ2-1; perhaps TRBD1 as D (5 bases). The V gene's germline CDR1 is GTSNPN and CDR2 SVGIG (reference sequence). Trimming left V 4 bases short and J 6 bases short, with 10 bases between. The CDR3 sequence is 12 residues long. The CDR3 reads CAWNEQGNEQFF. In DNA, the CDR3 is TGTGCCTGGAACGAGCAGGGCAATGAGCAGTTCTTC. The whole variable domain, filled in from reference TRBV30 and TRBJ2-1, reads SQTIHQWPATLVQPVGSPLSLECTVEGTSNPNLYWYRQAAGRGLQLLFYSVGIGQISSEVPQNLSASRPQDRQFILSSKKLLLSDSGFYLCAWNEQGNEQFFGPGTRLTVL.

This clone was seen only a few times. V is TRBV4-1 and J is TRBJ1-2; the D is unclear. The germline gives CDR1 MGHRA, CDR2 YSYEKL. This CDR3 has 12 residues. Between the trimmed V and J ends, which lost 4 bases and 8 bases, there was a span of 11 bases. The CDR3 DNA follows: TGCGCCAGCAGCCCGACGGTGGGCGGCTACACCTTC. The encoded protein is CASSPTVGGYTF.

The V call is TRBV18, the J call TRBJ2-3; the match to TRBD2 covers 14 bases. The CDR3 spans 16 residues. Trimming at V came to 3 bases and at J to 7 bases, leaving 6 bases not matched to a gene. CDR1 is KGHSH, CDR2 LQKENI, per germline. Written as DNA, the CDR3 is TGTGCCAGCTCACCTCCGACTAGCGGGGGGGCTTATACGCAGTATTTT. This sequence encodes CASSPPTSGGAYTQYF.

This clone turned up a few times. The rearrangement joins TRBV10-3 to TRBJ2-3; 9 nucleotides align to TRBD2. With 11 bases clipped from V and 6 bases from J, the junction kept 9 bases outside the gene matches. Germline CDR1 ENHRY, CDR2 SYGVKD. The CDR3 spans 13 residues. CDR3 bases: TGTGCCGCCTCTAGCGGGGCTCAGGATACGCAGTATTTT. Residues: CAASSGAQDTQYF.

The V and J genes are TRBV4-1 and TRBJ1-1; D is ambiguous. The V gene's germline CDR1 is MGHRA and CDR2 YSYEKL. This CDR3 is 14 amino acids long. The germline V and J ends were trimmed by 1 base and 4 bases, with 10 bases remaining between them. The CDR3 loop reads CASSQVSPGTEAFF. As DNA, the CDR3 is TGCGCCAGCAGCCAAGTCTCGCCGGGCACTGAAGCTTTCTTT.